Below are 26 T cell receptor beta chains sequenced from a single sample in a study of identifying expanded T cells in peripheral blood (dated by TCRdb to between 2018 and 2021). Library generation was performed with the immunoSEQ multiplex PCR assay. TCRdb holds this immuneACCESS table with in-frame rearrangements only. Some clones are missing; in checked studies, unresolved V genes explain under half, and the rest has no known cause. Here the sample has about 82,000 clones; about 90% occur a single time. Jointly, the top ten make up roughly 7% of the sample. The sequenced material came from blood. These receptor sequences come from a person aged 18-70 years in good health.

The V call is TRBV11-3, the J call TRBJ2-1; 8 bases are shared with TRBD2. V lost 4 bases and J lost 0; bases outside the gene matches: 11. Germline loops: CDR1 SGHNT, CDR2 YENEEA. The CDR3 has 18 amino acids. The CDR3 sequence is CASSSGGLAVSSYNEQFF. CDR3 bases: TGTGCCAGCAGCTCGGGGGGGCTAGCGGTGAGCTCCTACAATGAGCAGTTCTTC.

CDR3 amino acids: CASSLPRTGAIAGELFF. In DNA, the CDR3 is TGCGCCAGCAGCTTGCCGAGGACAGGGGCCATCGCCGGGGAGCTGTTTTTT. The V call is TRBV5-1, the J call TRBJ2-2, with 9 bases identical to TRBD1. Germline-derived CDR1 and CDR2 are SGHRS and YFSETQ. CDR3 length equals 17 residues. V dropped 1 base and J dropped 6; count of bases not matched to a gene: 10.

The chain recombines TRBV7-2 with TRBJ2-1, with 7 bases fitting TRBD2. J lost 2 bases, V lost 0 bases, and 1 base had no gene match. The CDR3 sequence is 15 residues long. Germline V gene sequence: CDR1 SGHTA, CDR2 FQGNSA. CDR3 loop: CASSLATSAYNEQFF. The CDR3 region has the DNA TGTGCCAGCAGCTTAGCAACTAGCGCCTACAATGAGCAGTTCTTC. Full variable domain (missing parts from reference TRBV7-2 and TRBJ2-1): GAGVSQSPSNKVTEKGKDVELRCDPISGHTALYWYRQSLGQGLEFLIYFQGNSAPDKSGLPSDRFSAERTGGSVSTLTIQRTQQEDSAVYLCASSLATSAYNEQFFGPGTRLTVL.

V usage is TRBV5-6 and J usage is TRBJ1-2, with unresolved D. The CDR3 extends over 15 amino acids. Germline CDR1 and CDR2: SGHDT and YYEEEE. Between the trimmed V and J ends, which lost 0 bases and 0 bases, there was a span of 9 bases. CDR3 DNA: TGTGCCAGCAGCTTGGTTTGGGCGTCTAACTATGGCTACACCTTC. This sequence encodes CASSLVWASNYGYTF.

The chain combines TRBV5-4 with TRBJ2-1; tentative D call: TRBD1 (6 bases). The CDR3 is 16 residues long. The germline V and J ends were trimmed by 4 bases and 7 bases, with 21 bases remaining between them. Germline assignment: CDR1 SGHNT and CDR2 YYREEE (reference sequence). The CDR3 DNA reads as TGTGCCAGCAGCAGATATACCTCGCAGGGGTGGAATGAGCAGTTCTTC. It is translated as CASSRYTSQGWNEQFF. Supplemented by reference TRBV5-4 and TRBJ2-1, the full variable domain reads ETGVTQSPTHLIKTRGQQVTLRCSSQSGHNTVSWYQQALGQGPQFIFQYYREEENGRGNFPPRFSGLQFPNYSSELNVNALELDDSALYLCASSRYTSQGWNEQFFGPGTRLTVL.

The rearrangement links TRBV2 to TRBJ2-2; 7 bases line up with TRBD1. This CDR3 comprises 16 residues. Germline V gene data show CDR1 as SNHLY and CDR2 as FYNNEI. Losses at the gene ends were 6 bases for V and 1 base for J; bases not matched to a gene: 8. The CDR3 protein is CASSLQGTKNTGELFF. As DNA, the CDR3 is TGTGCCAGCAGCCTACAGGGGACAAAGAACACCGGGGAGCTGTTTTTT.

The chain is built from TRBV7-2 and TRBJ2-3; 10 bases fit TRBD1. CDR3 size: 16 residues. CDR1 SGHTA and CDR2 FQGNSA come from the germline V gene. Trimming at V came to 4 bases and at J to 3 bases, leaving 7 bases not matched to a gene. The chain's CDR3 is CASSWSGTGVTDTQYF. The CDR3 coding sequence is TGTGCCAGCAGCTGGTCCGGGACAGGGGTGACAGATACGCAGTATTTT. The variable domain in full, completed from reference TRBV7-2 and TRBJ2-3, reads GAGVSQSPSNKVTEKGKDVELRCDPISGHTALYWYRQSLGQGLEFLIYFQGNSAPDKSGLPSDRFSAERTGGSVSTLTIQRTQQEDSAVYLCASSWSGTGVTDTQYFGPGTRLTVL.

This chain uses TRBV7-6 with TRBJ1-4; unclear D gene. Germline V gives CDR1 SGHVS, CDR2 FNYEAQ. Trimming pared 3 bases from V and 4 bases from J, leaving 12 bases between. The CDR3 consists of 15 residues. CDR3 sequence (DNA): TGTGCCAGCAGCTTGCTCCGTGCTAATAATGAAAAACTGTTTTTT. It codes for CASSLLRANNEKLFF. The full variable domain, its missing parts supplied by reference TRBV7-6 and TRBJ1-4, is GAGVSQSPRYKVTKRGQDVALRCDPISGHVSLYWYRQALGQGPEFLTYFNYEAQQDKSGLPNDRFSAERPEGSISTLTIQRTEQRDSAMYRCASSLLRANNEKLFFGSGTQLSVL.

The chain uses TRBV10-1 and TRBJ1-2; tentative D call: TRBD1 (5 bases). The germline CDR1 and CDR2 sequences are WNHNN and SYGVQD (reference sequence). The length of the CDR3 is 13 residues. V was trimmed by 5 bases and J by 2 bases, leaving 9 bases between them. Here the CDR3 DNA reads TGCGCCAGCAGTTCAGGGCTAAACTATGGCTACACCTTC. This encodes CASSSGLNYGYTF.

The genes are TRBV7-9 and TRBJ1-1; D remains ambiguous. The germline V gene has CDR1 SEHNR and CDR2 FQNEAQ (reference sequence). Trimming pared 5 bases from V and 9 bases from J, leaving 13 bases between. This CDR3 contains 12 residues. The CDR3 region has the DNA TGTGCCAGCAGCCGACCGGGATCCCAAGCTTTCTTT. Encoded protein: CASSRPGSQAFF.

The chain combines TRBV19 with TRBJ2-7; TRBD1 or TRBD2 may be the D gene (6 bases each). Trimming pared 3 bases from V and 9 bases from J, leaving 21 bases between. Germline CDR1 LNHDA, CDR2 SQIVND (reference sequence). There are 15 residues in the CDR3. CDR3 sequence reads: CASSMGGHGSKGQYF. The CDR3 region has the DNA TGTGCCAGTAGTATGGGGGGACACGGGTCGAAGGGGCAGTACTTC. The entire variable domain, with the rest obtained from reference TRBV19 and TRBJ2-7, is as follows: DGGITQSPKYLFRKEGQNVTLSCEQNLNHDAMYWYRQDPGQGLRLIYYSQIVNDFQKGDIAEGYSVSREKKESFPLTVTSAQKNPTAFYLCASSMGGHGSKGQYFGPGTRLTVT.

This clone was counted a single time. The V call is TRBV11-3, the J call TRBJ1-1; D is uncertain. This CDR3 has 13 amino acids. Between the trimmed V and J ends, which lost 3 bases and 4 bases, there was a span of 9 bases. The germline V gene encodes CDR1 SGHNT and CDR2 YENEEA. The CDR3 loop is CASSLERGTEAFF. The CDR3 nucleotides read TGTGCCAGCAGCTTGGAACGGGGCACTGAAGCTTTCTTT.

The genes are TRBV9 and TRBJ1-6; D remains unclear. The CDR3 spans 15 residues. V lost 0 bases, J lost 9 bases, and 13 bases lay in between. The germline gives CDR1 SGDLS, CDR2 YYNGEE. The chain's CDR3 is CASSVGSGSGSPLHF. The CDR3 region has the DNA TGTGCCAGCAGCGTAGGTTCGGGGTCAGGTTCACCCCTCCACTTT.

The chain employs TRBV19 and TRBJ2-1, with a tentative D call TRBD1 (6 bases). Germline V lookup: CDR1 LNHDA, CDR2 SQIVND (reference sequence). V was clipped by 9 bases and J by 5 bases, with 20 bases between them. The CDR3 extends over 15 amino acids. This CDR3 is CASKSYEAGDNEQFF. CDR3 DNA sequence: TGTGCCAGCAAGAGCTACGAAGCAGGGGACAATGAGCAGTTCTTC.

J is TRBJ2-2 and V is TRBV9; 7 nucleotides line up with TRBD2. Germline V gives CDR1 SGDLS, CDR2 YYNGEE. Unmatched junction bases numbered 11, after V lost 4 bases and J lost 5 bases. The CDR3 is 16 residues long. CDR3 region: CASSFSGIVRTGELFF. The CDR3 nucleotides are TGTGCCAGCAGCTTCAGCGGGATCGTTCGGACCGGGGAGCTGTTTTTT.

This clone was detected only a few times. The V and J genes are TRBV30 and TRBJ1-5; D is possibly TRBD1 (5 bases). This CDR3 spans 14 amino acids. Germline CDR1 GTSNPN, CDR2 SVGIG (reference sequence). V was pared by 2 bases and J by 6 bases, with 14 bases between. The CDR3 DNA follows: TGTGCCTGGAGTACTACCGGGGGTACTCAGCCCCAGCATTTT. Protein product: CAWSTTGGTQPQHF. The full variable domain, in which reference TRBV30 and TRBJ1-5 provide the parts outside the CDR3, is SQTIHQWPATLVQPVGSPLSLECTVEGTSNPNLYWYRQAAGRGLQLLFYSVGIGQISSEVPQNLSASRPQDRQFILSSKKLLLSDSGFYLCAWSTTGGTQPQHFGDGTRLSIL.

This sequence joins TRBV7-3 and TRBJ1-6; 7 bases align to TRBD1. The CDR3 has 14 amino acids. V shed 1 base and J 9 bases; nucleotides not matched to a gene: 3. Germline lookup yields CDR1 SGHTA and CDR2 FQGTGA. In nucleotides, the CDR3 is TGTGCCAGCAGCTTAAGACAGGGCGGTTCACCCCTCCACTTT. Translating gives CASSLRQGGSPLHF.

The chain recombines TRBV2 with TRBJ1-5; 8 positions agree with TRBD1. The CDR3 loop spans 14 amino acids. Germline trimming cut 8 bases from V and 7 bases from J; bases unmatched to any gene: 10. Germline-derived CDR1 and CDR2 are SNHLY and FYNNEI. DNA of the CDR3: TGTGCCAGCGGTGGACAGGGAGGTAGGCAGCCCCAGCATTTT. Protein: CASGGQGGRQPQHF.

The count of this clone is one. This chain joins TRBV5-6 and TRBJ1-1; no definite D call. The CDR3 runs 13 residues. V was cut by 4 bases and J by 5 bases, with 12 bases left in between. Germline V gene sequence: CDR1 SGHDT, CDR2 YYEEEE. The CDR3 reads CASSLADQTEAFF. The CDR3 DNA is TGTGCCAGCAGCCTCGCCGACCAAACTGAAGCTTTCTTT. Variable domain in full (rest from reference TRBV5-6 and TRBJ1-1): DAGVTQSPTHLIKTRGQQVTLRCSPKSGHDTVSWYQQALGQGPQFIFQYYEEEERQRGNFPDRFSGHQFPNYSSELNVNALLLGDSALYLCASSLADQTEAFFGQGTRLTVV.

This clone has only a few counts. V usage is TRBV6-6 and J usage is TRBJ1-1; no clear D gene. Germline lookup yields CDR1 MNHNY and CDR2 SVGAGI (reference sequence). V lost 2 bases and J 1 base, leaving 8 bases between the germline ends. CDR3 length: 14 residues. CDR3 protein: CASSYGVENTEAFF. The CDR3 DNA sequence: TGTGCCAGCAGTTACGGGGTAGAGAACACTGAAGCTTTCTTT.

The genes are TRBV6-6 and TRBJ2-7, with TRBD1 as a possible D gene (6 bases). Germline CDR1 MNHNY, CDR2 SVGAGI (reference sequence). The CDR3 covers 12 residues. The V end was cut by 6 bases, the J end by 3 bases, with 9 bases between. The CDR3 protein is CASRLQGYEQYF. The CDR3 DNA follows: TGTGCCAGCAGGCTACAGGGCTACGAGCAGTACTTC.

The gene calls are TRBV9 and TRBJ1-1; D gene unclear. The CDR3 is made up of 13 amino acids. Trimming removed 4 bases from V and 4 bases from J, with 11 bases in between. In germline, CDR1 is SGDLS, CDR2 YYNGEE. The CDR3 here is CASSSGLGTEAFF. CDR3 bases: TGTGCCAGCAGCTCAGGACTAGGCACTGAAGCTTTCTTT.

This chain uses TRBV15 with TRBJ1-1, with D hard to call. The CDR3 has 15 amino acids. Germline loops: CDR1 LNHNV, CDR2 YYDKDF (reference sequence). Trimming removed 0 bases at V and 0 bases at J, with 8 bases between. CDR3 loop: CATSRDLVVNTEAFF. In nucleotides, the CDR3 is TGTGCCACCAGCAGAGATTTAGTAGTGAACACTGAAGCTTTCTTT.

This chain joins TRBV6-1 and TRBJ1-3; the match to TRBD1 covers 8 bases. The V and J ends lost 6 bases and 4 bases, in that order; junction bases with no gene match: 2. The CDR3 is 13 amino acids. Germline V gene data show CDR1 as MNHNS and CDR2 as SASEGT. This CDR3 reads CASRTGAGNTIYF. The CDR3 nucleotides read TGTGCCAGCAGGACAGGGGCAGGAAACACCATATATTTT.

This rearrangement joins TRBV7-8 to TRBJ2-1; 10 nucleotides align to TRBD1. V trimming: 3 bases; J trimming: 9 bases; junction bases outside the gene matches: 8. The CDR3 extends over 15 amino acids. Per the germline V gene, CDR1 is SGHVS and CDR2 is FQNEAQ. CDR3 sequence reads: CASSFRDRGIGEQFF. CDR3 in DNA: TGTGCCAGCAGCTTCCGGGACAGGGGAATCGGTGAGCAGTTCTTC.

This chain connects TRBV7-8 to TRBJ1-2; TRBD1 matches 11 bases. The CDR3 totals 15 residues. V was clipped by 4 bases and J by 8 bases; unmatched bases: 9. The germline gives CDR1 SGHVS, CDR2 FQNEAQ. CDR3 loop: CASSSGTGGNRGYTF. DNA for the CDR3: TGTGCCAGCAGCTCAGGGACAGGGGGGAACCGCGGCTACACCTTC.